This is a list of T cell receptor beta chains from one sample in a study of T cells in Graves' hyperthyroidism and ophthalmopathy. TCRdb analysed the multiplex PCR reads with MiXCR anew, one entry per CDR3 protein. This table has almost 50,000 distinct CDR3 sequences, 45% to 65% appearing once. Sequenced input: peripheral blood or thyroid tissue (not recorded which). All receptors come from a man between 18 and 35 years old with Graves' hyperthyroidism. CDR3s include the opening cysteine and the closing phenylalanine or tryptophan. The D gene is left open where the match is weak. Rows may omit the clone size; those that give it use once, few, many or a size class.

NA TRBJ1-6 TRBV5-6 many CASSRGTASPLHF TGTGCCAGCAGCCGGGGGACCGCTTCACCCCTCCACTTT
TRBD2 TRBJ2-7 TRBV29-1 NA CSVRPGTSGGVEQYF TGCAGCGTGAGGCCCGGGACTAGCGGAGGGGTCGAGCAGTACTTC
TRBD1 TRBJ2-7 TRBV6-5 NA CASARDREYEQYF TGTGCCAGCGCTAGGGACAGGGAGTACGAGCAGTACTTC
NA TRBJ1-6 TRBV2 NA CASGQSQSPLHF TGTGCCAGCGGACAATCCCAATCACCCCTCCACTTT
TRBD2 TRBJ2-3 TRBV10-3 NA CAISGTSGITDTQYF TGTGCCATCAGTGGGACTAGCGGAATCACAGATACGCAGTATTTT
TRBD2 TRBJ2-5 TRBV12-3/TRBV12-4 many CASSSSGGSETQYF TGTGCCAGCAGTTCTAGCGGGGGTTCAGAGACCCAGTACTTC
NA TRBJ2-5 TRBV7-9 NA CASSVGGRVSETQYF TGTGCCAGCAGCGTAGGTGGCAGGGTGTCAGAGACCCAGTACTTC
NA TRBJ2-7 TRBV29-1 NA CSVVNLIQGYEQYF TGCAGCGTTGTCAACCTCATCCAGGGATACGAGCAGTACTTC
NA TRBJ1-2 TRBV29-1 NA CSASGEVKDGYTF TGCAGTGCCAGCGGAGAGGTAAAGGATGGCTACACCTTC
TRBD1 TRBJ1-5 TRBV20-1 NA CSAPGTGNQPQHF TGCAGTGCGCCCGGGACAGGGAATCAGCCCCAGCATTTT
TRBD1 TRBJ1-4 TRBV7-9 few CASSKDRGREKLFF TGTGCCAGCAGCAAGGACAGGGGGCGCGAAAAACTGTTTTTT
TRBD1 TRBJ1-1 TRBV2 NA CASQGTVEAFF TGTGCCAGCCAGGGGACAGTTGAAGCTTTCTTT
TRBD1 TRBJ1-1 TRBV7-3 NA CASSPKDRRTTEAFF TGTGCCAGCAGCCCCAAGGACAGGCGGACCACTGAAGCTTTCTTT
NA TRBJ1-2 TRBV10-3 NA CAISESQGDNYGYTF TGTGCCATCAGTGAGTCACAGGGTGATAACTATGGCTACACCTTC
TRBD1 TRBJ1-2 TRBV7-9 NA CASSPYRQGDADGYTF TGTGCCAGCAGTCCCTACCGACAGGGCGACGCTGACGGCTACACCTTC
NA TRBJ1-2 TRBV10-3 NA CAISDGTAYGYTF TGTGCCATCAGTGATGGGACGGCCTATGGCTACACCTTC
TRBD1 TRBJ1-5 TRBV5-5 many CASSLFTGAGQPQHF TGTGCCAGCAGCTTATTCACAGGGGCGGGTCAGCCCCAGCATTTT
NA TRBJ1-1 TRBV9 many CASSEGPQANTEAFF TGTGCCAGCAGCGAGGGCCCTCAGGCGAACACTGAAGCTTTCTTT
NA TRBJ2-2 TRBV9 many CASSSGAGPNTGELFF TGTGCCAGCAGCTCAGGGGCGGGGCCCAACACCGGGGAGCTGTTTTTT
TRBD1 TRBJ1-1 TRBV10-3 NA CAIRPGTDAQQF TGTGCCATCAGGCCCGGGACAGATGCTCAGCAATTT
NA TRBJ2-7 TRBV7-2 many CASSLREGGYEQYF TGTGCCAGCAGCCTCCGGGAAGGGGGCTACGAGCAGTACTTC
NA TRBJ2-7 TRBV7-6 once CASSDPVGGSYEQYF TGTGCCAGCAGCGACCCGGTCGGGGGTTCCTACGAGCAGTACTTC
TRBD2 TRBJ2-5 TRBV7-2 NA CASSFGTSGRETQYF TGTGCCAGCAGCTTCGGGACTAGCGGGAGGGAGACCCAGTACTTC
TRBD2 TRBJ2-1 TRBV5-1 NA CASSKSAGGLNEQFF TGCGCCAGCAGCAAGTCAGCGGGGGGGCTCAATGAGCAGTTCTTC
TRBD2 TRBJ2-5 TRBV2 NA CASSGSGRAGETQYF TGTGCCAGCAGCGGTAGCGGGAGGGCCGGGGAGACCCAGTACTTC
NA TRBJ1-5 TRBV7-2 NA CASSLGPGQPQHF TGTGCCAGCAGCTTAGGGCCGGGTCAGCCCCAGCATTTT
NA TRBJ2-7 TRBV7-3 NA CASSLSRDHEQYF TGTGCCAGCAGCTTAAGCAGGGATCACGAGCAGTACTTC
TRBD1 TRBJ1-2 TRBV10-3 NA CAISELTGRDGYTF TGTGCCATCAGTGAATTGACAGGGAGAGATGGCTACACCTTC
TRBD1 TRBJ1-4 TRBV15 NA CATSSYPGGEKLVF TGTGCCACCAGCAGTTACCCAGGGGGTGAAAAACTGGTTTTT
NA TRBJ2-7 TRBV5-1 NA CASSWSEYEQYF TGCGCCAGCAGCTGGAGCGAGTACGAGCAGTACTTC
TRBD1 TRBJ2-7 TRBV29-1 NA CSVPKYRGCWFEQYF TGCAGCGTTCCGAAGTACAGGGGGTGTTGGTTCGAGCAGTACTTC
TRBD2 TRBJ2-5 TRBV10-3 NA CAISEDSGGPRETQYF TGTGCCATCAGTGAAGATAGCGGGGGGCCACGGGAGACCCAGTACTTC
NA TRBJ1-1 TRBV3-1 NA CASSQDPPWMGTEAFF TGTGCCAGCAGCCAAGACCCCCCCTGGATGGGAACTGAAGCTTTCTTT
TRBD1 TRBJ2-5 TRBV15 NA CATSSGGETQYF TGTGCCACCAGCTCAGGGGGCGAGACCCAGTACTTC
TRBD2 TRBJ2-7 TRBV4-1 many CASSQVQLWVAGRSSYEQYF TGCGCCAGCAGCCAAGTTCAGTTGTGGGTAGCCGGGAGGAGCTCCTACGAGCAGTACTTC
NA TRBJ1-6 TRBV2 NA CASSEGGRTDSPLHF TGTGCCAGCAGTGAAGGGGGCCGAACGGATTCACCCCTCCACTTT
TRBD1 TRBJ1-5 TRBV28 once CASSWTGGFDQSQHF TGTGCCAGCTCCTGGACAGGGGGTTTCGATCAGTCCCAGCATTTT
TRBD1 TRBJ2-5 TRBV20-1 few CSTWTGGPQETQYF TGCAGTACCTGGACAGGGGGGCCCCAAGAGACCCAGTACTTC
TRBD1 TRBJ1-6 TRBV2 NA CASKRQGATSPLHF TGTGCCAGCAAACGACAGGGGGCAACGTCACCCCTCCACTTT
NA TRBJ1-1 TRBV7-8 NA CASSLGRSDTEAFF TGTGCCAGCAGCTTGGGCAGGTCGGACACTGAAGCTTTCTTT